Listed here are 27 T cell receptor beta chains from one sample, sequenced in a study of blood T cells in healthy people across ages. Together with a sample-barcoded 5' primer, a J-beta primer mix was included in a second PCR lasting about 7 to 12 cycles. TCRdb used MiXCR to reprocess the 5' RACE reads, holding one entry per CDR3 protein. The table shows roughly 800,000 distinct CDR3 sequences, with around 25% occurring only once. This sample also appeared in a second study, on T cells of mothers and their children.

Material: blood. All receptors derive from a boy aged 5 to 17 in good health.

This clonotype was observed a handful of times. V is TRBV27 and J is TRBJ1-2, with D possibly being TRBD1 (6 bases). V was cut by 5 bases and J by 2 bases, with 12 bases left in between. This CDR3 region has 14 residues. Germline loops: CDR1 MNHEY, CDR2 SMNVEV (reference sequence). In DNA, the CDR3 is TGTGCCAGCAGTCAGACGGACAGAAACTATGGCTACACCTTC. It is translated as CASSQTDRNYGYTF.

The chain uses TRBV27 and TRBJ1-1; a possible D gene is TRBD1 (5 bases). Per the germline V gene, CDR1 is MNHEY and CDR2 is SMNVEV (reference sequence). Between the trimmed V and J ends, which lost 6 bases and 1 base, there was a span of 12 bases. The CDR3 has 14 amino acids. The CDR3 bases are TGTGCCAGCAGCCTGGACGGACAGAACACTGAAGCTTTCTTT. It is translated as CASSLDGQNTEAFF.

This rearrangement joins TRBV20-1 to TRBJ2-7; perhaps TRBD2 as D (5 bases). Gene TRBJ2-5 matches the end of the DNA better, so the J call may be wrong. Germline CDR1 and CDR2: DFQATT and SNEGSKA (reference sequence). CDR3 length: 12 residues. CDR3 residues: CSAPDSPETQYF. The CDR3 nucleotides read TGCAGTGCTCCGGACTCCCCTGAGACCCAGTACTTC.

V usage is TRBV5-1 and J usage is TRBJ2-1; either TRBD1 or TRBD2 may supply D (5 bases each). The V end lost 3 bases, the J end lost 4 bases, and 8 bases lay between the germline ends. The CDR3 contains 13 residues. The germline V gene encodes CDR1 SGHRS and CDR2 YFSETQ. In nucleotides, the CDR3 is TGCGCCAGCAGCTGGGGACGTTACAATGAGCAGTTCTTC. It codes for CASSWGRYNEQFF.

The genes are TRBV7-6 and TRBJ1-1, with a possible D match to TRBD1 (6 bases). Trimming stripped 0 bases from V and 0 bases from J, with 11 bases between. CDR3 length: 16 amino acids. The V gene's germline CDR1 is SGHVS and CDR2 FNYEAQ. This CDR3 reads CASSLAWTALNTEAFF. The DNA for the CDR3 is TGTGCCAGCAGCTTAGCGTGGACAGCCTTGAACACTGAAGCTTTCTTT.

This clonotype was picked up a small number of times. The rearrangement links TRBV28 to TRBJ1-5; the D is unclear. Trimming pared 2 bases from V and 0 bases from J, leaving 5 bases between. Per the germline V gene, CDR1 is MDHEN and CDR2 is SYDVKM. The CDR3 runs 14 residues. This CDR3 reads CASSLRDSNQPQHF. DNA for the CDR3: TGTGCCAGCAGTTTACGGGATAGCAATCAGCCCCAGCATTTT.

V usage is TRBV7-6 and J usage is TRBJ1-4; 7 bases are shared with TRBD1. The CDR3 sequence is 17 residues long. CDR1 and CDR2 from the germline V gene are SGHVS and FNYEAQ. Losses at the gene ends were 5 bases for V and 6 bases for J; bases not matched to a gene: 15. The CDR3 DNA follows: TGTGCCAGCAGCATCGACAGGGCAGGTCGGCGGGATGAAAAACTGTTTTTT. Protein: CASSIDRAGRRDEKLFF.

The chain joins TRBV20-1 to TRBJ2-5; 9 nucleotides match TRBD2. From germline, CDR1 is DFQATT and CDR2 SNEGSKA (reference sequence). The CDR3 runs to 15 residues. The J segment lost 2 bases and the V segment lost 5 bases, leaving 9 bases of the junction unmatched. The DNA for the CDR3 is TGCAGTGCTGAGCCCGGGACTAGCTATCAAGAGACCCAGTACTTC. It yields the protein CSAEPGTSYQETQYF.

Here the CDR3 DNA reads TGTGCCAGCAGCGACCGGCCCACCTACGAGCAGTACTTC. As protein: CASSDRPTYEQYF. The chain uses TRBV3-1 and TRBJ2-7; D call uncertain. This CDR3 is built from 13 residues. Germline V lookup: CDR1 LGHDT, CDR2 YNNKEL (reference sequence). V was cut by 5 bases and J by 2 bases, with 10 bases left in between.

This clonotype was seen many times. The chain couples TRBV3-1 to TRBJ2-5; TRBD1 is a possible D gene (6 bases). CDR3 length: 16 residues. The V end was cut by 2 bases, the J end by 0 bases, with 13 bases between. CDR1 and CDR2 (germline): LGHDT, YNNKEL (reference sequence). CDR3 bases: TGTGCCAGCAGCCAAATTTCCACAGGGTACCAAGAGACCCAGTACTTC. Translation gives CASSQISTGYQETQYF.

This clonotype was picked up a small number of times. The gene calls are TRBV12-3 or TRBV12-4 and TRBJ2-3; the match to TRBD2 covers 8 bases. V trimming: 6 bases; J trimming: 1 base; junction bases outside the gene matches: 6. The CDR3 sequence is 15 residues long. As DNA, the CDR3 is TGTGCCAGCAGCATAGCGGGGCTGGGCACAGATACGCAGTATTTT. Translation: CASSIAGLGTDTQYF.

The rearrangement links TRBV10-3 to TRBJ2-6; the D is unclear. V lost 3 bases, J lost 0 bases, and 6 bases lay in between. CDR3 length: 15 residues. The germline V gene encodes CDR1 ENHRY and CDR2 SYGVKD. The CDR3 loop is CAISDRNSGANVLTF. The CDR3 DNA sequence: TGTGCCATCAGTGACCGGAACTCTGGGGCCAACGTCCTGACTTTC.

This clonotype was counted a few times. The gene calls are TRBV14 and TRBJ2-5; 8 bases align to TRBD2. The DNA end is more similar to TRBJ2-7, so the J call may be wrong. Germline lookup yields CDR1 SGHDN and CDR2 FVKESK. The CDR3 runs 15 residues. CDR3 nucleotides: TGTGCCAGCAGCCAAGCGGGGGGGATACCCTACGAGCAGTACTTC. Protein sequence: CASSQAGGIPYEQYF.

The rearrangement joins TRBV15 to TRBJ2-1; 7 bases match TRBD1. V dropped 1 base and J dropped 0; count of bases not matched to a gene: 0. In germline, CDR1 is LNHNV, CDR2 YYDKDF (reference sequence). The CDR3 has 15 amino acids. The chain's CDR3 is CATSRAGGSYNEQFF. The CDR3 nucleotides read TGTGCCACCAGCAGAGCAGGGGGCTCCTACAATGAGCAGTTCTTC.

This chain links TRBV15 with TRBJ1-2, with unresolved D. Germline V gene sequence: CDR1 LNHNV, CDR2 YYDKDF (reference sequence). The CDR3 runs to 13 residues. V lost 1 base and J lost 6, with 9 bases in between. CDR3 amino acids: CATSRVGKDGYTF. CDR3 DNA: TGTGCCACCAGCAGAGTCGGGAAGGATGGCTACACCTTC.

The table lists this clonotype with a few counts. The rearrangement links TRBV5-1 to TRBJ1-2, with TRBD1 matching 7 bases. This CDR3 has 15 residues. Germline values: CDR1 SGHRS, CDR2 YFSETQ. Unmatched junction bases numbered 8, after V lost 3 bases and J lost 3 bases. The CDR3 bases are TGCGCCAGCAGCTCGGGACAGACCAACCACTATGGCTACACCTTC. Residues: CASSSGQTNHYGYTF.

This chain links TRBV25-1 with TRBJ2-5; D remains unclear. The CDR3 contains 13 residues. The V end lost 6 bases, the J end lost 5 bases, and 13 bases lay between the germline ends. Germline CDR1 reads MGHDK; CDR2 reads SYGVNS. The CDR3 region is CASSLRRFETQYF. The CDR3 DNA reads TGTGCCAGCAGCTTAAGACGCTTTGAGACCCAGTACTTC.

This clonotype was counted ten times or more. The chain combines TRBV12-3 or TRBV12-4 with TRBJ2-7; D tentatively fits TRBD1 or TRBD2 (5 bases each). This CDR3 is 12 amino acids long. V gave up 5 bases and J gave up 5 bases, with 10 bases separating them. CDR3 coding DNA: TGTGCCAGCAGTCCCCAGGGACACGAGCAGTACTTC. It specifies CASSPQGHEQYF.

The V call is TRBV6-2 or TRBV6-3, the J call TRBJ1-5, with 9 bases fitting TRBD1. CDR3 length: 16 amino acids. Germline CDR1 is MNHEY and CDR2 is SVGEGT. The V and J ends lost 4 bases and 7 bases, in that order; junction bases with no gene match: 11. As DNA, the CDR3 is TGTGCCAGCAGTTGCCCCACAGGGGGCACACGCCAGCCCCAGCATTTT. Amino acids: CASSCPTGGTRQPQHF.

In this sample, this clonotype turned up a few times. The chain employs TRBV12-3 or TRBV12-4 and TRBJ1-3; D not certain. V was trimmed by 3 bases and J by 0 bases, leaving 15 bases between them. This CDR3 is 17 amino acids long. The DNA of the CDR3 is TGTGCCAGCAGTTTTAACGCCGGGATCCTCTCTGGAAACACCATATATTTT. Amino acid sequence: CASSFNAGILSGNTIYF.

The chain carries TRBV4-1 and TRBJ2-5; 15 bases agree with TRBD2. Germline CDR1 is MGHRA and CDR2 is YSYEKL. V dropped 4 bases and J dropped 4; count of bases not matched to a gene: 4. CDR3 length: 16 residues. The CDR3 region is CASSPWTSGGGETQYF. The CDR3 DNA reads TGCGCCAGCAGCCCGTGGACTAGCGGGGGGGGAGAGACCCAGTACTTC.

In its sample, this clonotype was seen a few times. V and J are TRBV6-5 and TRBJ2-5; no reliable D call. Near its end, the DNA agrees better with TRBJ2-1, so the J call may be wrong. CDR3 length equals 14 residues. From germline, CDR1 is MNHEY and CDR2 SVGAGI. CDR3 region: CASSYSSSVNEQFF. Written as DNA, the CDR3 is TGTGCCAGCAGTTACTCCAGCAGCGTTAATGAGCAGTTCTTC.

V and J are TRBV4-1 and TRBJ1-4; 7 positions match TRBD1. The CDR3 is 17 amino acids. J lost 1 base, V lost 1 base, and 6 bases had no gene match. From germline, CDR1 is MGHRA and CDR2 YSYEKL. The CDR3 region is CASSQGKGGGTNEKLFF. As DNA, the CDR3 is TGCGCCAGCAGCCAAGGGAAAGGGGGCGGAACTAATGAAAAACTGTTTTTT.

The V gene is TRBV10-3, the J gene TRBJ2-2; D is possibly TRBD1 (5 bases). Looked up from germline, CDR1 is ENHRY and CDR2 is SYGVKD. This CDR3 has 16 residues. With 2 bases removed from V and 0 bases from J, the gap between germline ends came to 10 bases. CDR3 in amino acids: CAISEQGGSNTGELFF. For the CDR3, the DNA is TGTGCCATCAGTGAGCAGGGCGGATCGAACACCGGGGAGCTGTTTTTT.

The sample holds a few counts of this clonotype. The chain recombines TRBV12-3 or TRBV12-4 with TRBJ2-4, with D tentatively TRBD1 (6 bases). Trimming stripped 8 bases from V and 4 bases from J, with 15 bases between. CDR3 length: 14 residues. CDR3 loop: CASRFAGDKNIQYF. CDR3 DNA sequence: TGTGCCAGCCGCTTCGCAGGGGATAAAAACATTCAGTACTTC.

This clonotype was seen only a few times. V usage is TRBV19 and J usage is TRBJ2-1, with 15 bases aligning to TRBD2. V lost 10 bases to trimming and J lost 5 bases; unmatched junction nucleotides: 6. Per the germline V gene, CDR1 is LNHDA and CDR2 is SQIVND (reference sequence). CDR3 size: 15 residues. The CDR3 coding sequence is TGTGCCACCGGACTAGCGGGGGGGCCCGACAATGAGCAGTTCTTC. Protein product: CATGLAGGPDNEQFF.

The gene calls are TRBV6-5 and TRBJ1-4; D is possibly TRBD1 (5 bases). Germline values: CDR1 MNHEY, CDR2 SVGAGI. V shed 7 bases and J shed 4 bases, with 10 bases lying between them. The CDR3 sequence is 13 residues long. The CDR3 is CASTKGFNEKLFF. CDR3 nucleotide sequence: TGTGCCAGCACGAAGGGGTTTAATGAAAAACTGTTTTTT.